A single sample gave rise to the 9 T cell receptor beta chains below, sequenced in a study of T-cell reconstitution after alpha-beta-depleted transplantation in children. Unique molecular identifiers were incorporated when the TCRbeta library was constructed. Using its own MiXCR run on the PCR reads, TCRdb lists one record per CDR3 protein. The sample consists of roughly 310,000 distinct CDR3 sequences, around 25% of them appearing once. The specimen was PBMCs, mostly from graft donor cells, collected 180 days after TCRalphabeta/CD19-depleted stem cell transplant. The receptors were sampled from a male patient younger than 18 who had a stem cell transplant for acute lymphoblastic leukemia, so the T cells may come from the graft donor.

This sequence joins TRBV29-1 and TRBJ2-5, with D tentatively TRBD2 (6 bases). In germline, CDR1 is SQVTM, CDR2 ANQGSEA. This CDR3 is 12 amino acids long. V lost 6 bases and J 6 bases, leaving 14 bases between the germline ends. CDR3: CSVRREWQTQYF. As DNA, the CDR3 is TGCAGCGTGAGGAGGGAATGGCAGACCCAGTACTTC.

This clonotype was detected a few times. The V gene is TRBV5-1, the J gene TRBJ2-3; D remains unclear. Looked up from germline, CDR1 is SGHRS and CDR2 is YFSETQ. Trimming pared 0 bases from V and 8 bases from J, leaving 19 bases between. The CDR3 extends over 16 amino acids. Written as DNA, the CDR3 is TGCGCCAGCAGCTTGGAGTGGACCGCCGGCTTTGGTACGCAGTATTTT. Translated: CASSLEWTAGFGTQYF.

This chain links TRBV6-5 with TRBJ1-2; 7 bases align to TRBD1. This CDR3 is built from 15 residues. CDR1 is MNHEY and CDR2 is SVGAGI in the germline V gene. V was clipped by 1 base and J by 5 bases; unmatched bases: 7. The chain's CDR3 is CASSYWAGGSYGYTF. The DNA of the CDR3 is TGTGCCAGCAGTTACTGGGCAGGGGGTTCGTATGGCTACACCTTC.

This clonotype came up a few times. The V and J genes are TRBV7-8 and TRBJ2-1; 9 positions match TRBD1. V was clipped by 11 bases and J by 5 bases; unmatched bases: 16. The CDR3 is 16 amino acids. Germline CDR1 SGHVS, CDR2 FQNEAQ. CDR3 protein: CAGRRIPWDRDNEQFF. CDR3 DNA sequence: TGTGCCGGAAGGAGGATTCCCTGGGACAGGGACAATGAGCAGTTCTTC.

This rearrangement joins TRBV7-8 to TRBJ2-7; 9 bases map to TRBD1. J gave up 6 bases and V 5 bases, and 8 bases lay outside the gene matches. This CDR3 comprises 14 residues. The germline gives CDR1 SGHVS, CDR2 FQNEAQ. CDR3 region: CASSPTGTGSEQYF. The CDR3 nucleotides are TGTGCCAGCAGCCCGACCGGGACAGGGTCCGAGCAGTACTTC.

The chain joins TRBV5-1 to TRBJ2-1; 7 nucleotides match TRBD2. V gave up 4 bases and J gave up 3 bases; unmatched junction bases: 16. The CDR3 is 18 residues long. CDR1 SGHRS and CDR2 YFSETQ come from the germline V gene. CDR3 sequence reads: CASSTIGRRAGRYNEQFF. CDR3 sequence (DNA): TGCGCCAGCAGCACCATCGGGAGGAGGGCGGGACGCTACAATGAGCAGTTCTTC.

This clonotype has a handful of counts. The chain has TRBV20-1 and TRBJ2-5; maybe TRBD1 (5 bases). The germline V gene encodes CDR1 DFQATT and CDR2 SNEGSKA (reference sequence). V dropped 1 base and J dropped 3 bases, with 9 bases sitting between them. This CDR3 contains 13 residues. CDR3 DNA: TGCAGTGCTAGAGCCGTCAGGGAAGAGACCCAGTACTTC. Its translation: CSARAVREETQYF.

This sequence joins TRBV7-9 and TRBJ2-3; TRBD2 agrees at 13 bases. The germline gives CDR1 SEHNR, CDR2 FQNEAQ (reference sequence). CDR3 length: 16 residues. The V gene end was trimmed by 5 bases and the J gene end by 6 bases; junction bases not matched to a gene: 8. The CDR3 loop reads CASSPGLAGSRDTQYF. The CDR3 bases are TGTGCCAGCAGCCCGGGACTAGCGGGGTCAAGGGATACGCAGTATTTT.

This clonotype was detected a few times. V gene TRBV7-7 combines with J gene TRBJ2-1; possible D gene TRBD2, 5 bases. V was trimmed by 5 bases and J by 6 bases, leaving 14 bases between them. The CDR3 covers 14 residues. Germline V gene sequence: CDR1 SSHAT, CDR2 FNYEAQ (reference sequence). CDR3 DNA sequence: TGTGCCAGCAGCCCACGGCTAGCTGGCAATGAGCAGTTCTTC. Translating it yields CASSPRLAGNEQFF.